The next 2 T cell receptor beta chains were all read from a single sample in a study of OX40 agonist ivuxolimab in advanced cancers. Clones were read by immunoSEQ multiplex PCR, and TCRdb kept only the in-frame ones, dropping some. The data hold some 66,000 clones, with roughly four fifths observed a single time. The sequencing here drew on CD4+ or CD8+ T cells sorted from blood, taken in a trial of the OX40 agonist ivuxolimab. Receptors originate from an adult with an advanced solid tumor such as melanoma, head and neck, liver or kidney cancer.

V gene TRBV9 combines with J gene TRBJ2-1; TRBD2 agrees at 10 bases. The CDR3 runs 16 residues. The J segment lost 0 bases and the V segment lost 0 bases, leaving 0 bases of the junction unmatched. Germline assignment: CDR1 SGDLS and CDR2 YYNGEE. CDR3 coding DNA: TGTGCCAGCAGCGTAGGGACTAGCGGCTCCTACAATGAGCAGTTCTTC. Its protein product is CASSVGTSGSYNEQFF.

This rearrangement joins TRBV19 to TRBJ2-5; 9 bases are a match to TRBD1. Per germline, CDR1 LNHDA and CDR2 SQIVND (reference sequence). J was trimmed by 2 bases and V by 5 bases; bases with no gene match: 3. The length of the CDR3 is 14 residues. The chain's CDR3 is CASSGQGKQETQYF. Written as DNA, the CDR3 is TGTGCCAGTAGTGGACAGGGGAAACAAGAGACCCAGTACTTC.